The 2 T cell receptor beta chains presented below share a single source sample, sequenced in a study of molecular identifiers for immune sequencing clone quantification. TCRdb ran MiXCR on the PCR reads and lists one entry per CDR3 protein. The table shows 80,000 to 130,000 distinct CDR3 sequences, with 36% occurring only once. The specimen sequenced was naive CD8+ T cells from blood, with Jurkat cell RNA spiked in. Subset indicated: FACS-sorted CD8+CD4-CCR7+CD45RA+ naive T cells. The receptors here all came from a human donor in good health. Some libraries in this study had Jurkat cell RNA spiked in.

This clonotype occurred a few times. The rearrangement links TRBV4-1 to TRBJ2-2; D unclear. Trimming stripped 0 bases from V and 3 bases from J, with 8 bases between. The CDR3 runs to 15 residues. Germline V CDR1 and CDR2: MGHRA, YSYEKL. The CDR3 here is CASSQEKQYTGELFF. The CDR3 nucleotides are TGCGCCAGCAGCCAAGAGAAACAGTACACCGGGGAGCTGTTTTTT.

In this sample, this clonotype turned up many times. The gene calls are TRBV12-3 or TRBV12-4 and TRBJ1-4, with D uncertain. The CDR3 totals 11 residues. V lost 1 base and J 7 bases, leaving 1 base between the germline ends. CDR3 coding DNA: TGTGCCAGCAGTTTAGGTGAAAAACTGTTTTTT. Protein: CASSLGEKLFF.